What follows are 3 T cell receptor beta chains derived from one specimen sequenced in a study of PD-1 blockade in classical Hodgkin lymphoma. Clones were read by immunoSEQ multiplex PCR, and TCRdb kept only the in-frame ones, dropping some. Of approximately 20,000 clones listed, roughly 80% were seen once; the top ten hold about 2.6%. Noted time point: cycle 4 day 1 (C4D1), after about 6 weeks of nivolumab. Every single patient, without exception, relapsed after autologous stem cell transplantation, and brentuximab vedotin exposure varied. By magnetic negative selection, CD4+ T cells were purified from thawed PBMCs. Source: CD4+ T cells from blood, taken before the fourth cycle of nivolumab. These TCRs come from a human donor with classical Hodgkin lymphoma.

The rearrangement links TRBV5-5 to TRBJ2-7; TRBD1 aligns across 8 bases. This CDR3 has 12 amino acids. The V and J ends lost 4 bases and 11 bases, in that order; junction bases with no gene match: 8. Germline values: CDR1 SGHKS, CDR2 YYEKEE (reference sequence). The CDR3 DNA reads TGTGCCAGCAGCCCCGGACAGGGAAAGAAGTACTTC. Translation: CASSPGQGKKYF.

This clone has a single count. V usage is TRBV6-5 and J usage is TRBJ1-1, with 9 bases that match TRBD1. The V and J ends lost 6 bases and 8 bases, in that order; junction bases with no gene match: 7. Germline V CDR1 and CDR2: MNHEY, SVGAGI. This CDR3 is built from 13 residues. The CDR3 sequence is CASSGTGGSEAFF. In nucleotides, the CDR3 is TGTGCCAGCAGCGGTACAGGGGGCTCCGAAGCTTTCTTT.

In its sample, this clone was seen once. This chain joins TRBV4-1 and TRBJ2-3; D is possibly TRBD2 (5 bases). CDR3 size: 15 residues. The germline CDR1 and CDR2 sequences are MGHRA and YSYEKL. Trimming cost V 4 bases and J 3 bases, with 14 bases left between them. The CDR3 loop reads CASSRDIGSTDTQYF. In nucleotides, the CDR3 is TGCGCCAGCAGCCGAGATATAGGGAGTACAGATACGCAGTATTTT.